Below, 9 T cell receptor beta chains from the same sample are listed, as sequenced in a study of graft-versus-host responses after intestinal transplantation. TCRdb keeps only in-frame clones here, not all; method: immunoSEQ multiplex PCR. The repertoire holds roughly 20,000 clones, with about 45% as singletons. Irradiated, violet-dye-labeled stimulators (around 200,000) were plated alongside around 200,000 CFSE-labeled responders. The source was alloreactive CD8+ T cells from a mixed lymphocyte reaction culture, collected before transplantation. Subset in this sample: CFSE-low proliferating T cells sorted from roughly 6-day pre-transplant mixed lymphocyte reaction (GvH or HvG direction). All receptors derive from a human patient who was an organ donor for intestinal transplantation.

The chain is built from TRBV9 and TRBJ2-4; D unclear. There are 14 residues in the CDR3. From germline, CDR1 is SGDLS and CDR2 YYNGEE. V lost 0 bases and J 3 bases, leaving 7 bases between the germline ends. This chain's CDR3 is CASSVGGVKNIQYF. The CDR3 nucleotides are TGTGCCAGCAGCGTAGGTGGTGTCAAAAACATTCAGTACTTC.

The rearrangement joins TRBV5-5 to TRBJ1-1; 10 bases are a match to TRBD1. CDR1 and CDR2 (germline): SGHKS, YYEKEE (reference sequence). V shed 4 bases and J 7 bases; nucleotides not matched to a gene: 13. The CDR3 contains 16 residues. CDR3 bases: TGTGCCAGCAGCATCGGGACAGGGGCCCTTTACCGTGAAGCTTTCTTT. This sequence encodes CASSIGTGALYREAFF.

This chain connects TRBV5-4 to TRBJ2-5, with D tentatively TRBD2 (5 bases). Germline values: CDR1 SGHNT, CDR2 YYREEE (reference sequence). Trimming cost V 4 bases and J 1 base, with 14 bases left between them. The CDR3 sequence is 15 residues long. CDR3 sequence reads: CASSVIGEIQETQYF. As DNA, the CDR3 is TGTGCCAGCAGCGTCATTGGGGAGATCCAAGAGACCCAGTACTTC.

In DNA form, the CDR3 reads TGTGCCAGCACCAGAGGACTAGCGGGAGTCACAGATACGCAGTATTTT. Its translation is CASTRGLAGVTDTQYF. This sequence joins TRBV5-6 and TRBJ2-3, with 13 bases lining up with TRBD2. Germline V lookup: CDR1 SGHDT, CDR2 YYEEEE. V lost 6 bases and J lost 2; bases outside the gene matches: 6. The CDR3 has 16 amino acids.

This clone is a singleton in its sample. The gene calls are TRBV28 and TRBJ2-1; the D gene is possibly TRBD2 (5 bases). The CDR3 has 18 residues. In germline, CDR1 is MDHEN, CDR2 SYDVKM. Between the trimmed V and J ends, which lost 3 bases and 8 bases, there was a span of 26 bases. CDR3 DNA: TGTGCCAGCAGTTTGTGGCGGGCTAGTTCGTTAGTGTTCGATGAGCAGTTCTTC. Translation: CASSLWRASSLVFDEQFF.

This clone has a handful of counts. J is TRBJ1-1 and V is TRBV28; no clear D gene. CDR3 size: 10 residues. The germline V gene encodes CDR1 MDHEN and CDR2 SYDVKM. The CDR3 region has the DNA TGTAACAGAATGAACACTGAAGCTTTCTTT. This sequence encodes CNRMNTEAFF. Full variable domain (rest looked up from reference TRBV28 and TRBJ1-1): DVKVTQSSRYLVKRTGEKVFLECVQDMDHENMFWYRQDPGLGLRLIYFSYDVKMKEKGDIPEGYSVSREKKERFSLILESASTNQTSMYLCNRMNTEAFFGQGTRLTVV.

The chain joins TRBV5-1 to TRBJ1-1, with D possibly being TRBD1 (5 bases). The V end lost 3 bases, the J end lost 7 bases, and 16 bases lay between the germline ends. Germline V lookup: CDR1 SGHRS, CDR2 YFSETQ. The CDR3 runs to 14 residues. The CDR3 region is CASSSGLVAVEAFF. The CDR3 DNA reads as TGCGCCAGCAGCTCGGGGCTAGTAGCCGTTGAAGCTTTCTTT. The entire variable domain, with the rest obtained from reference TRBV5-1 and TRBJ1-1, is as follows: KAGVTQTPRYLIKTRGQQVTLSCSPISGHRSVSWYQQTPGQGLQFLFEYFSETQRNKGNFPGRFSGRQFSNSRSEMNVSTLELGDSALYLCASSSGLVAVEAFFGQGTRLTVV.

The V call is TRBV29-1, the J call TRBJ1-1; D gene uncertain. The CDR3 runs to 14 residues. Germline V gene data show CDR1 as SQVTM and CDR2 as ANQGSEA. V dropped 1 base and J dropped 0 bases, with 9 bases sitting between them. This chain's CDR3 is CSVEGGSMNTEAFF. In nucleotides, the CDR3 is TGCAGCGTTGAAGGGGGAAGCATGAACACTGAAGCTTTCTTT.

There are a few counts of this clone. This chain links TRBV27 with TRBJ2-2, with unresolved D. The CDR3 is 16 residues long. Trimming removed 8 bases at V and 4 bases at J, with 20 bases between. CDR1 and CDR2 (germline): MNHEY, SMNVEV (reference sequence). CDR3 region: CASAKPGPSGTGELFF. DNA for the CDR3: TGTGCCAGCGCTAAACCGGGCCCCTCGGGCACCGGGGAGCTGTTTTTT.